The next 17 T cell receptor beta chains were all read from a single sample in a study of blood T cell repertoires in COVID-19. TCRdb keeps only in-frame clones here, not all; method: immunoSEQ multiplex PCR. The table lists about 71,000 clones, roughly 88% of them singletons. Sequencing was carried out using peripheral blood. The receptors come from a young man with acute or convalescent COVID-19.

This clone turned up a few times. The J gene is TRBJ2-7, the V gene TRBV5-6, with 8 bases that match TRBD2. The CDR3 extends over 16 amino acids. Germline trimming cut 4 bases from V and 0 bases from J; bases unmatched to any gene: 9. CDR1 and CDR2 (germline): SGHDT, YYEEEE. CDR3 region: CASSLYLSGVSYEQYF. The CDR3 DNA reads as TGTGCCAGCAGCCTATACCTTAGCGGGGTCTCCTACGAGCAGTACTTC.

This chain uses TRBV3-1 (or the pseudogene TRBV3-2) with TRBJ2-3, with D perhaps matching TRBD2 (6 bases). CDR1 LGHDT and CDR2 YNNKEL come from the germline V gene (reference sequence). The CDR3 runs to 16 residues. Trimming left V 1 base short and J 2 bases short, with 13 bases between. CDR3 residues: CASSQAPGLNTDTQYF. The CDR3 DNA follows: TGTGCCAGCAGCCAAGCGCCGGGACTGAACACAGATACGCAGTATTTT.

The rearrangement links TRBV6-5 to TRBJ1-1, with TRBD1 matching 8 bases. This CDR3 region has 15 residues. The V gene end was trimmed by 2 bases and the J gene end by 1 base; junction bases not matched to a gene: 3. CDR1 and CDR2 from the germline V gene are MNHEY and SVGAGI. The CDR3 spells CASSYKGTGNTEAFF. In DNA form, the CDR3 reads TGTGCCAGCAGTTACAAAGGGACAGGGAACACTGAAGCTTTCTTT.

The rearrangement links TRBV7-9 to TRBJ2-3; TRBD1 aligns across 11 bases. The V and J ends lost 6 bases and 6 bases, in that order; junction bases with no gene match: 8. Looked up from germline, CDR1 is SEHNR and CDR2 is FQNEAQ (reference sequence). This CDR3 spans 15 amino acids. The CDR3 sequence is CASRSDRGQRDTQYF. The CDR3 DNA reads as TGTGCCAGCAGATCGGACAGGGGGCAAAGGGATACGCAGTATTTT.

This chain uses TRBV18 with TRBJ1-2; no definite D call. V lost 2 bases, J lost 1 base, and 8 bases lay in between. The germline gives CDR1 KGHSH, CDR2 LQKENI. The CDR3 is made up of 14 amino acids. This chain's CDR3 is CASSPDPGNYGYTF. CDR3 DNA: TGTGCCAGCTCACCAGACCCGGGTAACTATGGCTACACCTTC.

The rearrangement joins TRBV6-6 to TRBJ2-6; 7 bases map to TRBD1. V lost 5 bases, J lost 0 bases, and 7 bases stayed unmatched. This CDR3 region has 17 residues. Per the germline V gene, CDR1 is MNHNY and CDR2 is SVGAGI (reference sequence). CDR3 amino acids: CASSPTGARSGANVLTF. The CDR3 nucleotides are TGTGCCAGCAGTCCTACAGGGGCCCGCTCTGGGGCCAACGTCCTGACTTTC.

This sequence joins TRBV3-1 (or the pseudogene TRBV3-2) and TRBJ2-7, with D perhaps matching TRBD1 (6 bases). The CDR3 spans 13 residues. The germline gives CDR1 LGHDT, CDR2 YNNKEL (reference sequence). Between the trimmed V and J ends, which lost 1 base and 9 bases, there was a span of 13 bases. In DNA form, the CDR3 reads TGTGCCAGCAGCCAAGGGGGACAAGAGGCGCAGTACTTC. Its translation is CASSQGGQEAQYF.

The J gene is TRBJ2-3, the V gene TRBV2, with TRBD1 matching over 8 bases. Unmatched junction bases numbered 6, after V lost 1 base and J lost 6 bases. CDR1 SNHLY and CDR2 FYNNEI come from the germline V gene. The CDR3 is 15 amino acids. CDR3 DNA sequence: TGTGCCAGCAGTGAAGGGGCAGGGGGCAGGGATACGCAGTATTTT. As protein: CASSEGAGGRDTQYF. The full variable domain, its missing parts supplied by reference TRBV2 and TRBJ2-3, is EPEVTQTPSHQVTQMGQEVILRCVPISNHLYFYWYRQILGQKVEFLVSFYNNEISEKSEIFDDQFSVERPDGSNFTLKIRSTKLEDSAMYFCASSEGAGGRDTQYFGPGTRLTVL.

The rearrangement links TRBV10-1 to TRBJ2-1; 7 bases line up with TRBD2. The CDR3 length is 14 residues. CDR1 WNHNN and CDR2 SYGVQD come from the germline V gene (reference sequence). The V gene end was trimmed by 8 bases and the J gene end by 0 bases; junction bases not matched to a gene: 4. The CDR3 sequence is CASGSGDSYNEQFF. CDR3 nucleotides: TGCGCCAGCGGGAGCGGGGACTCCTACAATGAGCAGTTCTTC.

In nucleotides, the CDR3 is TGTGCCAGCAGCCAAGCCGGGCTTGGGAGAGCCAATCAGCCCCAGCATTTT. The encoded protein is CASSQAGLGRANQPQHF. The chain couples TRBV3-1 (or the pseudogene TRBV3-2) to TRBJ1-5; D is undetermined. From germline, CDR1 is LGHDT and CDR2 YNNKEL (reference sequence). Trimming shortened V by 1 base and J by 3 bases, and 16 bases separated the two germline ends. The CDR3 consists of 17 residues.

The V gene is TRBV2, the J gene TRBJ2-4; 7 bases are a match to TRBD1. Germline V gene lookup returns CDR1 SNHLY and CDR2 FYNNEI. Unmatched junction bases numbered 6, after V lost 5 bases and J lost 5 bases. This CDR3 contains 14 residues. The CDR3 DNA reads TGTGCCAGCAGTAAGGGGACAGACCAAAACATTCAGTACTTC. Translation gives CASSKGTDQNIQYF.

The chain combines TRBV7-2 with TRBJ1-1, with TRBD1 matching over 7 bases. The trim removed 5 bases at V and 0 bases at J, leaving 3 bases unmatched. The CDR3 has 14 residues. Germline lookup yields CDR1 SGHTA and CDR2 FQGNSA. The CDR3 DNA reads as TGTGCCAGCAGCCCGGGACAGCTGAACACTGAAGCTTTCTTT. As protein: CASSPGQLNTEAFF. The full variable domain, its missing parts supplied by reference TRBV7-2 and TRBJ1-1, is GAGVSQSPSNKVTEKGKDVELRCDPISGHTALYWYRQSLGQGLEFLIYFQGNSAPDKSGLPSDRFSAERTGGSVSTLTIQRTQQEDSAVYLCASSPGQLNTEAFFGQGTRLTVV.

This chain joins TRBV5-6 and TRBJ2-1; a weak D match, TRBD1 (6 bases). Germline CDR1 SGHDT, CDR2 YYEEEE. The CDR3 has 16 residues. Trimming took off 0 bases at V and 6 bases at J, with 16 bases between the two ends. The CDR3, as DNA: TGTGCCAGCAGCTTGGGTTTGGGACACTCCCTCAATGAGCAGTTCTTC. Translated, it gives CASSLGLGHSLNEQFF.

The rearrangement links TRBV9 to TRBJ1-4; TRBD1 matches at 8 bases. The CDR3 runs 15 residues. Germline CDR1 SGDLS, CDR2 YYNGEE. With 0 bases clipped from V and 7 bases from J, the junction kept 5 bases outside the gene matches. For the CDR3, the DNA is TGTGCCAGCAGCGTAGGTGTGACAGGGGTTGAAAAACTGTTTTTT. It codes for CASSVGVTGVEKLFF.

The rearrangement links TRBV19 to TRBJ2-7, with D maybe TRBD2 (6 bases). The CDR3 runs to 13 residues. Trimming removed 1 base from V and 8 bases from J, with 12 bases in between. The V gene's germline CDR1 is LNHDA and CDR2 SQIVND (reference sequence). The chain's CDR3 is CASSIGGDTKQYF. CDR3 nucleotides: TGTGCCAGTAGTATAGGGGGGGATACGAAGCAGTACTTC.

This sequence joins TRBV6-5 and TRBJ1-2, with D tentatively TRBD1 (6 bases). The V gene's germline CDR1 is MNHEY and CDR2 SVGAGI. The CDR3 is made up of 15 amino acids. V lost 1 base, J lost 2 bases, and 11 bases lay in between. The CDR3 DNA follows: TGTGCCAGCAGTTACTTACAGGGTCTCAACTATGGCTACACCTTC. It codes for CASSYLQGLNYGYTF.

The sample holds one count of this clone. The chain couples TRBV6-6 to TRBJ2-1; 9 nucleotides agree with TRBD1. The J segment lost 8 bases and the V segment lost 6 bases, leaving 8 bases of the junction unmatched. Germline V lookup: CDR1 MNHNY, CDR2 SVGAGI (reference sequence). The CDR3 runs 14 residues. The CDR3 is CASRGTGSLHEQFF. In nucleotides, the CDR3 is TGTGCCAGCAGGGGGACAGGGAGTCTCCATGAGCAGTTCTTC.